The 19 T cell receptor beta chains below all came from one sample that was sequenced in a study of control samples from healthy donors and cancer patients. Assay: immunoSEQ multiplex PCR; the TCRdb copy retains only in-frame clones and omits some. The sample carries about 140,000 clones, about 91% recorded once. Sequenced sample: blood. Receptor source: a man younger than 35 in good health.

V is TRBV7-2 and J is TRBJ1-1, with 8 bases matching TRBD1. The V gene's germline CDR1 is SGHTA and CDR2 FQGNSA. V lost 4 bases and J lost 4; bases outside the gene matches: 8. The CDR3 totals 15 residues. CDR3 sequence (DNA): TGTGCCAGCAGCTCGTTACAGGGGGTGAGCACTGAAGCTTTCTTT. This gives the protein CASSSLQGVSTEAFF.

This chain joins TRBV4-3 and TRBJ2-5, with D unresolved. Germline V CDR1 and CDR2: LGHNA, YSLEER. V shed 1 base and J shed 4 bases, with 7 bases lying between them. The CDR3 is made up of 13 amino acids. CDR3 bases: TGCGCCAGCAGCCAAGTCAGGACAGAGACCCAGTACTTC. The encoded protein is CASSQVRTETQYF.

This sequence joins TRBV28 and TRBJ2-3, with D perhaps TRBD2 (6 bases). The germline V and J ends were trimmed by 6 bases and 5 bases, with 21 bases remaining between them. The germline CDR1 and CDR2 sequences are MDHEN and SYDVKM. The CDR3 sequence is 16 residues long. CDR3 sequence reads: CASSFRPRGIVDTQYF. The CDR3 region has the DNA TGTGCCAGCAGCTTTAGGCCCCGGGGGATAGTAGATACGCAGTATTTT.

CDR3 sequence (DNA): TGTGCCAGCAGTTACGGGGCAGGGAATGAAAAACTGTTTTTT. Protein sequence: CASSYGAGNEKLFF. V gene TRBV6-5 combines with J gene TRBJ1-4, with D possibly matching TRBD1 (5 bases). The germline V and J ends were trimmed by 2 bases and 5 bases, with 9 bases remaining between them. CDR3 length: 14 amino acids. Germline CDR1 MNHEY, CDR2 SVGAGI.

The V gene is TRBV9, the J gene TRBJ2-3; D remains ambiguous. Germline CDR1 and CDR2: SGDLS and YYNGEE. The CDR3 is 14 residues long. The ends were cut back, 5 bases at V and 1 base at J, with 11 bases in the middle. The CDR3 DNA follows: TGTGCCAGCAGTGTTCACAGTGGCACAGATACGCAGTATTTT. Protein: CASSVHSGTDTQYF.

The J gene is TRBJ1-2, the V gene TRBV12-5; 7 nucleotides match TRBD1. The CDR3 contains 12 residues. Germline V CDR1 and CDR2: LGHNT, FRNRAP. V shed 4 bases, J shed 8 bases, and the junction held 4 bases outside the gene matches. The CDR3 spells CASGSGGEGYTF. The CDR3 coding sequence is TGTGCTAGTGGTTCAGGGGGAGAAGGCTACACCTTC.

CDR3 in amino acids: CASSLGTTYEQYF. In DNA form, the CDR3 reads TGTGCCAGCAGCTTAGGGACGACCTACGAGCAGTACTTC. V usage is TRBV5-6 and J usage is TRBJ2-7; D might be TRBD1 or TRBD2, each matching 5 bases. The germline gives CDR1 SGHDT, CDR2 YYEEEE. With 2 bases removed from V and 2 bases from J, the gap between germline ends came to 8 bases. This CDR3 has 13 amino acids.

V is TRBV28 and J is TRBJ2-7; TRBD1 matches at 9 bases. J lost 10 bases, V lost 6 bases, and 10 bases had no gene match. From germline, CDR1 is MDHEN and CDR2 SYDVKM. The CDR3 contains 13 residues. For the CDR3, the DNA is TGTGCCAGCAGAAATCCCGGGACAGGGCAACAGTACTTC. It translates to CASRNPGTGQQYF.

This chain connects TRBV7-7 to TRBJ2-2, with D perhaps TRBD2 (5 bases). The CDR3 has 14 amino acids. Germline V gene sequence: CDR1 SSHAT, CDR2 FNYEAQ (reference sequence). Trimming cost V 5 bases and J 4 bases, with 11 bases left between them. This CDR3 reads CASSASGITGELFF. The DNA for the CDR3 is TGTGCCAGCAGCGCGAGCGGCATCACCGGGGAGCTGTTTTTT.

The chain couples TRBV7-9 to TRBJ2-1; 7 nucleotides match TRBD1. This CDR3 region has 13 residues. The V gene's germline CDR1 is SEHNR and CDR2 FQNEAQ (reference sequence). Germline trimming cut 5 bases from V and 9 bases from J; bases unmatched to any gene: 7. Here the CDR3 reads CASSPPGGSEQFF. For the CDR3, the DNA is TGTGCCAGCAGCCCTCCAGGGGGTAGTGAGCAGTTCTTC.

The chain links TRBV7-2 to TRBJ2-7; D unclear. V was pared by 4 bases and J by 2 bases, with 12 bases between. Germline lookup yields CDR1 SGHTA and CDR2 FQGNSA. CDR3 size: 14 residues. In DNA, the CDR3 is TGTGCCAGCAGCTCCCCTGCGTGGGCCTACGAGCAGTACTTC. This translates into CASSSPAWAYEQYF.

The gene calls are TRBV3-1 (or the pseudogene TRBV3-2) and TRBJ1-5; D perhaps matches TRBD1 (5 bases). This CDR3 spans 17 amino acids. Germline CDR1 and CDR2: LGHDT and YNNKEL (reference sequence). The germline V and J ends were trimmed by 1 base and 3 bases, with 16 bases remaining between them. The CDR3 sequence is CASSQVEGWGDNQPQHF. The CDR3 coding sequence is TGTGCCAGCAGCCAAGTTGAGGGATGGGGGGACAATCAGCCCCAGCATTTT.

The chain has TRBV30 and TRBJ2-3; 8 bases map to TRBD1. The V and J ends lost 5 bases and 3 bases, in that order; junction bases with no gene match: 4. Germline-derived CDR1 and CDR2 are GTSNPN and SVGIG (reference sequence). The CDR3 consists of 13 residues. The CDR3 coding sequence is TGTGCCTGGGGGACAGGCCCAACAGATACGCAGTATTTT. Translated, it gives CAWGTGPTDTQYF.

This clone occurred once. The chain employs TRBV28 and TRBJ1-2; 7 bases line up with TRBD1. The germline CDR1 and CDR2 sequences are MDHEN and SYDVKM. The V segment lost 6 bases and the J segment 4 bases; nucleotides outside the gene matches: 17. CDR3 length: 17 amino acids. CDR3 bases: TGTGCCAGCAGATTCTCCGGGACAGACGTTATACGCTATGGCTACACCTTC. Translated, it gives CASRFSGTDVIRYGYTF.

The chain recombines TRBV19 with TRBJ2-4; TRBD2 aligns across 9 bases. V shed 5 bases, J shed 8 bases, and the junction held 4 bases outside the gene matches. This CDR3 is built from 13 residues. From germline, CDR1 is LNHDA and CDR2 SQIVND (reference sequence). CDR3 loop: CASSSGLADIQYF. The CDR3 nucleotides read TGTGCCAGTAGTTCGGGACTAGCTGACATTCAGTACTTC.

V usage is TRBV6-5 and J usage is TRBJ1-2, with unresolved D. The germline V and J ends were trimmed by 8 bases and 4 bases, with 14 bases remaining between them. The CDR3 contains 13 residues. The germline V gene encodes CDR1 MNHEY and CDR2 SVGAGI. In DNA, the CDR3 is TGTGCCAGCCCCGTAGGACGCTTCTATGGCTACACCTTC. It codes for CASPVGRFYGYTF.

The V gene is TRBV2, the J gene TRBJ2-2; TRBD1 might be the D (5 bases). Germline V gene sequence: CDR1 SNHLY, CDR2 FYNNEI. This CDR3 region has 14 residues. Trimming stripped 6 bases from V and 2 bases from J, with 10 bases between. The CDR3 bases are TGTGCCAGCAGCAGGGAACCTAACACCGGGGAGCTGTTTTTT. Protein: CASSREPNTGELFF.

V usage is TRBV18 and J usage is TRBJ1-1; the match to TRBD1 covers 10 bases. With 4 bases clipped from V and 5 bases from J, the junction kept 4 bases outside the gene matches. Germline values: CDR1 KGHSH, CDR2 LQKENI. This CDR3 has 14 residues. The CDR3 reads CASSRTGGGTEAFF. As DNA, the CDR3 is TGTGCCAGCTCACGGACAGGGGGAGGGACTGAAGCTTTCTTT. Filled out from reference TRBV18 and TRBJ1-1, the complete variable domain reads NAGVMQNPRHLVRRRGQEARLRCSPMKGHSHVYWYRQLPEEGLKFMVYLQKENIIDESGMPKERFSAEFPKEGPSILRIQQVVRGDSAAYFCASSRTGGGTEAFFGQGTRLTVV.

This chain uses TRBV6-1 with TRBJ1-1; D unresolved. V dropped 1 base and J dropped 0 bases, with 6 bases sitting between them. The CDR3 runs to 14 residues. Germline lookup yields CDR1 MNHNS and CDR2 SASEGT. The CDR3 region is CASSEVRVNTEAFF. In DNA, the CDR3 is TGTGCCAGCAGTGAAGTAAGGGTGAACACTGAAGCTTTCTTT.